The T cell receptor (beta chain) under discussion was sequenced for a study of vaccination effects on CD4 cells after COVID-19. Culture proceeded for approximately 10 days, and CD4+ T cells were then isolated. Cultures had half their medium replaced with IL-2 medium on days 3 and 7. In the case of this clone: The antigen is undetermined.

The data were produced by immunoSEQ multiplex PCR, yet TCRdb's version contains in-frame clones alone and is incomplete. The sample lists 70,000 or so clones; approximately 80% were seen once. The source is a human donor who received a COVID-19 vaccine. The specimen comprised CD4+ T cells from PBMCs cultured without peptide, sampled before COVID-19 vaccination.

The DNA for the CDR3 is TGTGCCAGCAGTCAGGACGGAATCTACGAGCAGTACGTC. Protein sequence: CASSQDGIYEQYV. This chain uses TRBV6-5 with TRBJ2-7, with D uncertain. This CDR3 spans 13 amino acids. The germline V gene encodes CDR1 MNHEY and CDR2 SVGAGI. Trimming cost V 5 bases and J 3 bases, with 11 bases left between them.